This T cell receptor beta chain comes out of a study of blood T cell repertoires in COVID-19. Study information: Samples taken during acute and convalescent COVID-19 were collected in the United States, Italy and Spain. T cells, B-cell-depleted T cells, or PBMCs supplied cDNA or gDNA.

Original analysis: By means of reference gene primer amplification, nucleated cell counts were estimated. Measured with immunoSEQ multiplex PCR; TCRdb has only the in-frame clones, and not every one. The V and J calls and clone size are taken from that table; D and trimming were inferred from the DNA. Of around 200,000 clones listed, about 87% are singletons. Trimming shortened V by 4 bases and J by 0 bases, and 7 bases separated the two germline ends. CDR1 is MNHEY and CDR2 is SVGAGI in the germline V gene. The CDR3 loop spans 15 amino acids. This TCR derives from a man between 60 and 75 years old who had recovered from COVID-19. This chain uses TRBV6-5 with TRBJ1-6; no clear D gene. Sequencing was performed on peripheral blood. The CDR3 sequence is CASSFTGSYNSPLHF. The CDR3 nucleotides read TGTGCCAGCAGTTTCACGGGCTCCTATAATTCACCCCTCCACTTT.